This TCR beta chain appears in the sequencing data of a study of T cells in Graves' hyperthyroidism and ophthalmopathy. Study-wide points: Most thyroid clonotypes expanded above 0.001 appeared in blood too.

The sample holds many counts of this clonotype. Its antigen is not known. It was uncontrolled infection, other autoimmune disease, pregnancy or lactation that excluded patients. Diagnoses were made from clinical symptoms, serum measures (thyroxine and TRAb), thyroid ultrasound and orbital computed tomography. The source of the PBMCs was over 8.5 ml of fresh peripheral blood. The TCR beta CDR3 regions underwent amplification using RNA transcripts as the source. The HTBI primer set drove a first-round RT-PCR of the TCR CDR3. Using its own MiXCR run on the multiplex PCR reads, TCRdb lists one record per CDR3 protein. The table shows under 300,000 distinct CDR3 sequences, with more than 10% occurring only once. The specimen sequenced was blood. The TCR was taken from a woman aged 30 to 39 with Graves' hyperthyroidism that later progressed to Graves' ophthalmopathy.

The CDR3 spells CASSPPGTGGYEQYF. CDR3 DNA: TGTGCCAGCAGCCCACCCGGGACAGGGGGCTACGAGCAGTACTTC. The rearrangement uses TRBV7-9 and TRBJ2-7; 11 positions match TRBD1. Germline lookup yields CDR1 SEHNR and CDR2 FQNEAQ (reference sequence). The CDR3 covers 15 residues. Germline trimming cut 5 bases from V and 3 bases from J; bases unmatched to any gene: 6. The full variable domain, its missing parts supplied by reference TRBV7-9 and TRBJ2-7, is DTGVSQNPRHKITKRGQNVTFRCDPISEHNRLYWYRQTLGQGPEFLTYFQNEAQLEKSRLLSDRFSAERPKGSFSTLEIQRTEQGDSAMYLCASSPPGTGGYEQYFGPGTRLTVT.